Sequencing of this T cell receptor (beta chain) was carried out in a study of blood T cell repertoires in COVID-19. This clone was detected only once. The germline V and J ends were trimmed by 4 bases and 5 bases, with 10 bases remaining between them. CDR3 length: 13 amino acids. Germline-derived CDR1 and CDR2 are SGHRS and YFSETQ. In the original processing: Estimates of nucleated cell counts were drawn from the amplification of reference gene primers. Libraries were prepared by immunoSEQ multiplex PCR; TCRdb keeps only in-frame clonotypes and omits some of them. Clone size and the V and J calls come from that table; the DNA yielded D and trimming. Of around 170,000 clones in the sample, 88% were seen once.

The chain recombines TRBV5-1 with TRBJ2-1; a possible D gene is TRBD2 (5 bases). The receptor comes from a woman in her twenties or thirties with acute or convalescent COVID-19. Sample: peripheral blood. CDR3 amino acids: CASSPGSNNEQFF. In DNA form, the CDR3 reads TGCGCCAGCAGCCCGGGATCTAACAATGAGCAGTTCTTC.